This paragraph reports one TCR beta chain. There is no known antigen for this receptor. No base qualities exist here, and no much larger clone lies one base off it. Donors were healthy HIV-negative adults with no recently reported acute infections or vaccinations. Only Caucasian adults living in Nashville, Tennessee, USA were represented among the donors. CD4+ T cells were enriched by magnetic negative selection; naive cells were then positively selected on CD45RA, and the negative fraction formed the memory subset. Blood was obtained by leukapheresis, after which PBMCs were separated by Ficoll-Histopaque density gradient centrifugation and cryopreserved in liquid nitrogen vapor phase. Analytical flow cytometry was used to check the purity and quantity of each magnetically sorted T cell population. Genomic DNA was isolated from each sorted fraction and quantified by UV absorbance on a Nanodrop 2000c.

Relative to germline, V is 6 bases shorter and J is 0 bases shorter, with 12 bases between their ends. Measured from the cysteine to the phenylalanine, the CDR3 is 14 residues long. Here the CDR3 DNA is all that survives: 42 bases in frame from base 1. Looking up the germline V gene yields CDR1 SGHRS and CDR2 YFSETQ. This entry comes from a study of shared clonotypes between healthy human individuals (dated by TCRdb to about 2020). About the investigation overall: Three men and two women, aged 18 to 49 years, made up the cohort. Per donor, three plates each were used for CD4 naive and CD4 memory, two for CD8 naive, and one for CD8 memory. To estimate repertoire size and how much clonotype sharing occurs between individuals, the study deeply sequenced the blood TCR repertoires of several healthy adults. Libraries were prepared and TCR repertoires were sequenced by different laboratories using diverse techniques, in order to increase sequencing depth and limit assay-specific biases. Between about 0.85 and 9.5 billion PBMCs per donor were obtained by leukapheresis. Findings and caveats that apply to the study as a whole: Compared with non-shared clonotypes, clonotypes shared by all four sorted-subset donors had higher generation probabilities. Pairwise subsampling indicated that sequencing depth was expected to affect the degree of clonotype sharing among donors. Estimated clonotype richness was generally larger for naive than for memory subsets. Sharing across several donors was observed for 4.5% to 6.5% of naive CD4, around 3.5% of naive CD8, roughly 2.4% of memory CD4, and over 0.3% of memory CD8 clonotypes. Incomplete sequencing was indicated by rarefaction of sorted-subset datasets, despite the large sequencing depth. Because the study included a small number of donors, the genetic and exposure-history diversity represented was limited. Sampling was restricted to blood, and TCR repertoires in tissue are likely to differ from TCR repertoires in blood.

Using the deep immunoSEQ assay, multiplex PCR amplified TCR CDR3 regions from genomic DNA. For each cell subset, the extracted genomic DNA was distributed evenly across all wells of several immunoSEQ 96-well plates, and each plate served as one replicate. For sorted subsets, approximately 190 ng genomic DNA, equal to approximately 30,000 T cell genomes, was loaded into each replicate PCR. Purified libraries were quantified with a Qubit 3.0 fluorometer, sized on a Bioanalyzer 2100, and re-quantified with the KAPA Library Quantification kit. Every immunoSEQ 96-well plate was sequenced on a separate single-read 150-cycle Illumina NextSeq 550 flow cell. Per the authors' processing: The immunoSEQ output contained only junctional sequences without quality scores, so filtering could not match that applied to full-length reads. To assign V/J genes and CDR3, sequences were annotated using PyIR, a Python wrapper for IgBLAST v1.9, with IMGT germline references. Any read was removed if the V/J assignment was weak (E-value above 1e-6), the CDR3 was missing, or the read contained stop codons, out-of-frame junctions, or ambiguous translated residues. A V3J clonotype was defined by an identical inferred V gene, J gene, and CDR3 amino acid sequence. Percentage overlap between repertoires was computed as shared unique clonotypes divided by the size of the smaller repertoire. Richness of each repertoire was evaluated using RTK rarefaction, the Chao1 estimator, and Recon v2.1 estimates of unobserved clonotypes. OLGA was used to compute generation probabilities for all TCRbeta clonotypes that the gDNA method yielded from a handful of donors. TCRdb retrieved this table from immuneACCESS and kept in-frame rearrangements only. Not all clones are present; in checked studies, unresolved V genes account for under half, and no reason is known for the remainder. V and J calls and clone size follow that table, whereas D and trimming were derived from the DNA. For this sample there are about 2.4 million clones; 93% appear just once. Approximately 0.35% of the sample comes from the top ten.

The source material was naive CD4+ T cells from PBMCs. The cell subset or site tag for this specimen amounts to: CD45RA+ positively selected. The TCR sequence derives from a man between 18 and 29 years old in good health. Some clones in this sample may be carry-over from other donors' samples. The V and J segments used are TRBV5-1 and TRBJ2-5; TRBD2 is possibly the D segment (5 matching bases). The CDR3 reads CASKLTGYQETQYF. The sequenced DNA is TGCGCCAGCAAATTGACGGGGTACCAAGAGACCCAGTACTTC.